The T cell receptor beta chain described here comes from a study of blood T cell repertoires in COVID-19. About the study: Whether acute or convalescent, the COVID-19 samples came from the United States, Italy and Spain. T cells, B-cell-depleted T cells, or PBMCs supplied cDNA or gDNA.

In the study's own analysis: Amplification with reference gene primers provided the estimates of nucleated cell counts. TCRdb keeps only in-frame clones here, not all; method: immunoSEQ multiplex PCR. For V, J and clone size, that table is used; D and trimming come from the DNA. This sample has roughly 80,000 clones, with around 90% found just once. In its sample, this clone was seen once. The CDR3 has 15 amino acids. Germline assignment: CDR1 PRHDT and CDR2 FYEKMQ (reference sequence). J lost 10 bases, V lost 3 bases, and 4 bases had no gene match. The genes are TRBV13 and TRBJ2-3, with 16 bases lining up with TRBD2. Sequenced input: peripheral blood. The receptor was isolated from a woman over 75 with active or convalescent COVID-19. CDR3 bases: TGTGCCAGCAGCTTGGGACTAGCGGGAGGGCCCGCGCAGTATTTT. Translating gives CASSLGLAGGPAQYF. The variable domain in full, with the rest retrieved from reference TRBV13 and TRBJ2-3, is AAGVIQSPRHLIKEKRETATLKCYPIPRHDTVYWYQQGPGQDPQFLISFYEKMQSDKGSIPDRFSAQQFSDYHSELNMSSLELGDSALYFCASSLGLAGGPAQYFGPGTRLTVL.